Following are 20 T cell receptor beta chains from one sample sequenced in a study of blood T cell repertoires in COVID-19. The assay was immunoSEQ multiplex PCR, and TCRdb's table has in-frame clones only and misses some. The repertoire holds about 120,000 clones, with roughly 89% as singletons. The sample comprised peripheral blood. These receptors were taken from a man aged 35 to 55 with acute or convalescent COVID-19.

The chain recombines TRBV19 with TRBJ1-1, with unresolved D. Germline-derived CDR1 and CDR2 are LNHDA and SQIVND (reference sequence). With 4 bases removed from V and 3 bases from J, the gap between germline ends came to 12 bases. There are 14 residues in the CDR3. The CDR3 here is CASSTARSYTEAFF. The CDR3 region has the DNA TGTGCCAGTAGTACCGCCAGGTCATACACTGAAGCTTTCTTT.

V is TRBV5-4 and J is TRBJ1-6; 8 nucleotides line up with TRBD1. CDR3 length: 15 residues. V shed 0 bases and J 6 bases; nucleotides not matched to a gene: 2. The germline V gene has CDR1 SGHNT and CDR2 YYREEE (reference sequence). In DNA, the CDR3 is TGTGCCAGCAGCTTGGGACAGGGGCCTAATTCACCCCTCCACTTT. It translates to CASSLGQGPNSPLHF.

The table lists this clone with a few counts. This rearrangement joins TRBV5-4 to TRBJ2-7; 11 nucleotides match TRBD2. The CDR3 runs to 16 residues. J lost 2 bases, V lost 5 bases, and 9 bases had no gene match. Germline CDR1 is SGHNT and CDR2 is YYREEE (reference sequence). This chain's CDR3 is CASSPLIAGGPYEQYF. The DNA of the CDR3 is TGTGCCAGCAGTCCGCTCATAGCGGGAGGGCCCTACGAGCAGTACTTC.

This chain connects TRBV5-6 to TRBJ2-2; tentatively, D is TRBD2 (7 bases). This CDR3 region has 16 residues. The V and J ends lost 4 bases and 15 bases respectively, with 28 bases between them. The V gene's germline CDR1 is SGHDT and CDR2 YYEEEE. The DNA of the CDR3 is TGTGCCAGCAGCCCCCCCCTAGCCGGGGGGCACGGGTTGATGTTTTTT. The encoded protein is CASSPPLAGGHGLMFF.

V and J are TRBV13 and TRBJ2-7; 7 bases are shared with TRBD1. Per the germline V gene, CDR1 is PRHDT and CDR2 is FYEKMQ (reference sequence). The CDR3 is 15 amino acids. V lost 5 bases to trimming and J lost 0 bases; unmatched junction nucleotides: 7. In nucleotides, the CDR3 is TGTGCCAGCAGCCCCGGGACAGACCTCTCCTACGAGCAGTACTTC. This sequence encodes CASSPGTDLSYEQYF.

V and J are TRBV5-1 and TRBJ1-2, with 10 bases aligning to TRBD1. From germline, CDR1 is SGHRS and CDR2 YFSETQ. Losses at the gene ends were 4 bases for V and 6 bases for J; bases not matched to a gene: 9. The CDR3 sequence is 15 residues long. The CDR3 protein is CASSTGDRGLDGYTF. As DNA, the CDR3 is TGCGCCAGCAGCACGGGGGACAGGGGTTTAGATGGCTACACCTTC.

The chain combines TRBV3-1 (or the pseudogene TRBV3-2) with TRBJ1-4; no clear D gene. The germline gives CDR1 LGHDT, CDR2 YNNKEL (reference sequence). This CDR3 is 15 amino acids long. The V end was cut by 0 bases, the J end by 6 bases, with 11 bases between. This CDR3 reads CASSQDSGGDEKLFF. CDR3 nucleotides: TGTGCCAGCAGCCAAGATTCGGGCGGGGATGAAAAACTGTTTTTT.

The count of this clone is one. This chain connects TRBV7-9 to TRBJ2-5, with 7 bases fitting TRBD2. The CDR3 has 17 residues. Trimming took 0 bases from V and 4 from J; bases not matched to a gene: 11. CDR1 is SEHNR, CDR2 FQNEAQ, per germline (reference sequence). The CDR3 is CASSLALRGGGGETQYF. Here the CDR3 DNA reads TGTGCCAGCAGCTTAGCGCTTCGGGGCGGCGGGGGAGAGACCCAGTACTTC.

The genes are TRBV6-1 and TRBJ1-5, with a tentative D call TRBD1 (5 bases). There are 15 residues in the CDR3. The V gene's germline CDR1 is MNHNS and CDR2 SASEGT. Trimming cost V 1 base and J 3 bases, with 10 bases left between them. As DNA, the CDR3 is TGTGCCAGCAGTGAAGGCAGGGCACCCAATCAGCCCCAGCATTTT. It yields the protein CASSEGRAPNQPQHF.

The chain has TRBV4-3 and TRBJ2-7; 8 bases align to TRBD2. The CDR3 runs to 16 residues. Per germline, CDR1 LGHNA and CDR2 YSLEER. V lost 2 bases, J lost 1 base, and 7 bases stayed unmatched. Written as DNA, the CDR3 is TGCGCCAGCAGCCAAAGAATCGGGGGGGCTTCCTACGAGCAGTACTTC. The encoded protein is CASSQRIGGASYEQYF.

The genes are TRBV23-1 and TRBJ1-5; 12 bases map to TRBD1. TRBV23-1 is an open reading frame whose function is uncertain. V shed 7 bases and J 1 base; nucleotides not matched to a gene: 8. There are 17 residues in the CDR3. CDR3 sequence (DNA): TGCGCCAGCACCGGGACAGGGGGCCGGAGGAGCAATCAGCCCCAGCATTTT. This gives the protein CASTGTGGRRSNQPQHF.

In its sample, this clone was seen many times. V gene TRBV11-3 combines with J gene TRBJ1-1; TRBD1 might be the D (6 bases). There are 14 residues in the CDR3. Germline V gene lookup returns CDR1 SGHNT and CDR2 YENEEA. V dropped 1 base and J dropped 1 base, with 7 bases sitting between them. The CDR3 is CASSLAGENTEAFF. CDR3 sequence (DNA): TGTGCCAGCAGCTTAGCAGGGGAGAACACTGAAGCTTTCTTT. The full variable domain, rest sourced from reference TRBV11-3 and TRBJ1-1, is EAGVVQSPRYKIIEKKQPVAFWCNPISGHNTLYWYLQNLGQGPELLIRYENEEAVDDSQLPKDRFSAERLKGVDSTLKIQPAELGDSAVYLCASSLAGENTEAFFGQGTRLTVV.

The chain carries TRBV5-4 and TRBJ2-2; 9 nucleotides align to TRBD1. Trimming at V came to 5 bases and at J to 4 bases, leaving 6 bases not matched to a gene. Germline V gene data show CDR1 as SGHNT and CDR2 as YYREEE (reference sequence). This CDR3 comprises 15 residues. CDR3 DNA: TGTGCCAGCAGGGACGGGACAGGGCCCACCGGGGAGCTGTTTTTT. Protein product: CASRDGTGPTGELFF.

The V call is TRBV3-1 (or the pseudogene TRBV3-2), the J call TRBJ1-1; 10 positions agree with TRBD1. The CDR3 sequence is 17 residues long. After removal of 4 bases from V and 5 bases from J, the junction contained 13 bases not matched to a gene. Germline V gene sequence: CDR1 LGHDT, CDR2 YNNKEL (reference sequence). The CDR3 DNA reads TGTGCCAGCAGCCCCCCAGTAAGGACAGGGGGAAGGACTGAAGCTTTCTTT. Translated: CASSPPVRTGGRTEAFF.

The chain employs TRBV18 and TRBJ2-3; unclear D gene. This CDR3 has 13 residues. Germline lookup yields CDR1 KGHSH and CDR2 LQKENI. V was cut by 5 bases and J by 0 bases, with 6 bases left in between. CDR3 protein: CASSVGSTDTQYF. CDR3 nucleotide sequence: TGTGCCAGCTCAGTCGGTAGCACAGATACGCAGTATTTT.

The chain has TRBV19 and TRBJ2-1; 13 bases are a match to TRBD2. J gave up 6 bases and V 0 bases, and 14 bases lay outside the gene matches. The germline V gene encodes CDR1 LNHDA and CDR2 SQIVND (reference sequence). The CDR3 is 20 residues long. The CDR3 spells CASSIEASGTSGTIGNEQFF. The CDR3 bases are TGTGCCAGTAGTATAGAGGCCTCGGGGACTAGCGGGACTATAGGCAATGAGCAGTTCTTC.

The chain is built from TRBV10-1 and TRBJ2-2; D is unclear. Trimming left V 2 bases short and J 7 bases short, with 14 bases between. The CDR3 contains 15 residues. From germline, CDR1 is WNHNN and CDR2 SYGVQD (reference sequence). CDR3 coding DNA: TGCGCCAGCAGTGAGGATTCTAGTAGCATCGGGGAGCTGTTTTTT. The encoded protein is CASSEDSSSIGELFF.

The V gene is TRBV5-4, the J gene TRBJ2-5; 9 positions match TRBD2. The ends lost 4 bases at V and 2 bases at J; junction bases unmatched: 9. This CDR3 is 16 amino acids long. Germline CDR1 is SGHNT and CDR2 is YYREEE (reference sequence). This chain's CDR3 is CASSLPNSGGQETQYF. The CDR3 nucleotides are TGTGCCAGCAGCCTTCCGAATAGCGGGGGTCAAGAGACCCAGTACTTC.

The chain joins TRBV10-2 to TRBJ2-7; TRBD2 aligns across 12 bases. The CDR3 has 15 residues. Losses at the gene ends were 6 bases for V and 1 base for J; bases not matched to a gene: 4. Germline assignment: CDR1 WSHSY and CDR2 SAAADI. This CDR3 is CASRMTSGGSYEQYF. In nucleotides, the CDR3 is TGCGCCAGCAGAATGACTAGCGGGGGATCCTACGAGCAGTACTTC.

The CDR3 is CASSQVLAGGQETQYF. For the CDR3, the DNA is TGTGCCAGCAGCCAAGTCCTAGCGGGAGGCCAAGAGACCCAGTACTTC. The chain employs TRBV3-1 (or the pseudogene TRBV3-2) and TRBJ2-5, with 11 positions matching TRBD2. From germline, CDR1 is LGHDT and CDR2 YNNKEL (reference sequence). J gave up 1 base and V 1 base, and 2 bases lay outside the gene matches. The CDR3 loop spans 16 amino acids.